What follows are 26 T cell receptor beta chains derived from one specimen sequenced in a study of cytomegalovirus exposure and HLA in healthy donors. PCR primers comprised 60 Vbeta and 13 Jbeta primers. Profiling relied on immunoSEQ multiplex PCR, and the TCRdb table lists in-frame clones only, not all of them. In the table there are under 200,000 clones, 78% of which are singletons. The sample was PBMCs. These receptors were obtained from a woman aged 40 to 50 in good health and CMV-seronegative.

This rearrangement joins TRBV9 to TRBJ2-1; 10 nucleotides line up with TRBD2. Germline CDR1 is SGDLS and CDR2 is YYNGEE. With 0 bases clipped from V and 4 bases from J, the junction kept 7 bases outside the gene matches. This CDR3 is built from 17 residues. CDR3 in amino acids: CASSVVASGGLYNEQFF. CDR3 in DNA: TGTGCCAGCAGCGTAGTGGCTAGCGGGGGCCTATACAATGAGCAGTTCTTC.

The chain joins TRBV29-1 to TRBJ2-1; the match to TRBD2 covers 9 bases. The germline V gene encodes CDR1 SQVTM and CDR2 ANQGSEA. The CDR3 is 12 residues long. V gave up 7 bases and J gave up 5 bases; unmatched junction bases: 3. CDR3 DNA: TGCAGCGCTGGACTAGCGAACAATGAGCAGTTCTTC. It is translated as CSAGLANNEQFF.

The chain uses TRBV10-2 and TRBJ2-3; TRBD2 aligns across 7 bases. Germline CDR1 is WSHSY and CDR2 is SAAADI. The CDR3 covers 20 residues. V shed 3 bases and J 2 bases; nucleotides not matched to a gene: 20. The CDR3: CASSDGSPILGRDYTDTQYF. CDR3 sequence (DNA): TGCGCCAGCAGTGATGGGTCCCCCATATTGGGACGGGACTACACAGATACGCAGTATTTT.

The V gene is TRBV5-1, the J gene TRBJ2-3, with D tentatively TRBD2 (6 bases). Germline assignment: CDR1 SGHRS and CDR2 YFSETQ. The CDR3 is 14 residues long. Between the trimmed V and J ends, which lost 4 bases and 3 bases, there was a span of 12 bases. The chain's CDR3 is CASSLSGGTDTQYF. CDR3 nucleotide sequence: TGCGCCAGCAGCCTAAGTGGAGGGACAGATACGCAGTATTTT.

The chain is built from TRBV6-5 and TRBJ2-5; 7 bases fit TRBD1. The J call is doubtful: the DNA matches TRBJ2-7 better. Looked up from germline, CDR1 is MNHEY and CDR2 is SVGAGI. This CDR3 is 15 amino acids long. Here the CDR3 DNA reads TGTGCCAGCAGCCAAGATCCGGGACAGATCTACGAGCAGTACTTC. Its protein product is CASSQDPGQIYEQYF.

This clone was counted a single time. The chain is built from TRBV18 and TRBJ1-3; TRBD1 matches 10 bases. The CDR3 covers 21 residues. Germline V CDR1 and CDR2: KGHSH, LQKENI. V gave up 3 bases and J gave up 0 bases; unmatched junction bases: 17. The CDR3 nucleotides read TGTGCCAGCTCACCGTTAGGGACAGGGGCTTATTCTGGCCACTCTGGAAACACCATATATTTT. Its translation is CASSPLGTGAYSGHSGNTIYF.

The chain has TRBV5-1 and TRBJ1-2, with 7 bases matching TRBD1. Per the germline V gene, CDR1 is SGHRS and CDR2 is YFSETQ. Unmatched junction bases numbered 11, after V lost 0 bases and J lost 0 bases. The CDR3 is made up of 18 amino acids. The CDR3 reads CASSLVGDSDLSNYGYTF. In DNA, the CDR3 is TGCGCCAGCAGCTTGGTGGGGGACAGCGACCTCTCTAACTATGGCTACACCTTC.

This chain uses TRBV5-1 with TRBJ1-4, with a tentative D call TRBD1 (6 bases). CDR1 is SGHRS, CDR2 YFSETQ, per germline. The CDR3 is 14 amino acids. V lost 5 bases to trimming and J lost 7 bases, with 15 bases between them. In DNA form, the CDR3 reads TGCGCCAGCAGGGTGGCAGGGGCGCGTGAAAAACTGTTTTTT. This codes for CASRVAGAREKLFF.

The gene calls are TRBV7-6 and TRBJ1-6; a possible D gene is TRBD1 (5 bases). V lost 3 bases and J 7 bases, leaving 13 bases between the germline ends. CDR1 and CDR2 from the germline V gene are SGHVS and FNYEAQ. This CDR3 has 15 residues. CDR3 protein: CASSFSPGGNSPLHF. In DNA, the CDR3 is TGTGCCAGCAGCTTTTCCCCCGGGGGAAATTCACCCCTCCACTTT. The entire variable domain, with the rest obtained from reference TRBV7-6 and TRBJ1-6, is as follows: GAGVSQSPRYKVTKRGQDVALRCDPISGHVSLYWYRQALGQGPEFLTYFNYEAQQDKSGLPNDRFSAERPEGSISTLTIQRTEQRDSAMYRCASSFSPGGNSPLHFGNGTRLTVT.

The chain is built from TRBV11-2 and TRBJ2-5, with 9 bases lining up with TRBD1. V lost 3 bases to trimming and J lost 4 bases; unmatched junction nucleotides: 18. The CDR3 totals 19 residues. Germline V gene lookup returns CDR1 SGHAT and CDR2 FQNNGV. CDR3 in DNA: TGTGCCAGCAGCTTCACCGTCGGGACAGGGCTTAGCCCGGGAGAGACCCAGTACTTC. It codes for CASSFTVGTGLSPGETQYF.

This chain connects TRBV19 to TRBJ2-5; D uncertain. Trimming pared 5 bases from V and 1 base from J, leaving 14 bases between. Germline lookup yields CDR1 LNHDA and CDR2 SQIVND (reference sequence). The CDR3 is 15 residues long. CDR3 DNA: TGTGCCAGTAGTGCGAGGTCGACTGGCCAAGAGACCCAGTACTTC. Its protein is CASSARSTGQETQYF. Variable domain in full (rest from reference TRBV19 and TRBJ2-5): DGGITQSPKYLFRKEGQNVTLSCEQNLNHDAMYWYRQDPGQGLRLIYYSQIVNDFQKGDIAEGYSVSREKKESFPLTVTSAQKNPTAFYLCASSARSTGQETQYFGPGTRLLVL.

The chain joins TRBV11-2 to TRBJ1-6; the match to TRBD1 covers 10 bases. The CDR3 has 14 residues. Germline loops: CDR1 SGHAT, CDR2 FQNNGV. The ends lost 5 bases at V and 8 bases at J; junction bases unmatched: 3. CDR3 bases: TGTGCCAGCAGCACCGGGACAGGGGATTCACCCCTCCACTTT. Protein: CASSTGTGDSPLHF.

This clone occurred a few times. An end of the junction does not agree with germline; a read error may underlie this. V is TRBV7-9 and J is TRBJ1-2, with no clear D. Germline assignment: CDR1 SEHNR and CDR2 FQNEAQ (reference sequence). CDR3 size: 12 residues. CDR3 in DNA: TGTTCCAGCAGTCAAACGGGCTATGGCTACACCTTC. Encoded protein: CSSSQTGYGYTF.

V and J are TRBV2 and TRBJ1-1; D might be TRBD1 (5 bases). CDR3 length equals 14 residues. Trimming stripped 7 bases from V and 4 bases from J, with 16 bases between. Germline-derived CDR1 and CDR2 are SNHLY and FYNNEI. The DNA for the CDR3 is TGTGCCAGCATGTCCGGCAGGGCTACCACTGAAGCTTTCTTT. Its translation is CASMSGRATTEAFF.

This chain links TRBV4-1 with TRBJ1-4; 9 nucleotides match TRBD1. Germline assignment: CDR1 MGHRA and CDR2 YSYEKL. The V segment lost 1 base and the J segment 4 bases; nucleotides outside the gene matches: 4. The CDR3 is 16 amino acids. This chain's CDR3 is CASSQGWGQGNEKLFF. In nucleotides, the CDR3 is TGCGCCAGCAGCCAAGGGTGGGGACAGGGTAATGAAAAACTGTTTTTT.

The chain joins TRBV2 to TRBJ1-1; 7 bases map to TRBD1. Germline V gene data show CDR1 as SNHLY and CDR2 as FYNNEI. The CDR3 totals 20 residues. With V trimmed by 6 bases and J by 0 bases, 22 bases remained unmatched. CDR3 in amino acids: CASSRRLALTGSIMNTEAFF. Here the CDR3 DNA reads TGTGCCAGCAGCCGAAGGCTTGCCCTGACAGGGTCAATTATGAACACTGAAGCTTTCTTT. The variable domain in full, with the rest retrieved from reference TRBV2 and TRBJ1-1, is EPEVTQTPSHQVTQMGQEVILRCVPISNHLYFYWYRQILGQKVEFLVSFYNNEISEKSEIFDDQFSVERPDGSNFTLKIRSTKLEDSAMYFCASSRRLALTGSIMNTEAFFGQGTRLTVV.

The chain is built from TRBV28 and TRBJ2-5, with D maybe TRBD1 (7 bases). This CDR3 spans 15 amino acids. Per germline, CDR1 MDHEN and CDR2 SYDVKM. Deletions cut 2 bases from V and 5 bases from J, with 15 bases between. This chain's CDR3 is CASSLGGTVQETQYF. In DNA form, the CDR3 reads TGTGCCAGCAGTTTAGGGGGGACAGTGCAGGAGACCCAGTACTTC.

Regarding this clone: Other DNA sequences in this specimen translate into the identical CDR3. The chain joins TRBV19 to TRBJ2-7, with D perhaps matching TRBD1 (5 bases). The CDR3 spans 13 residues. Germline CDR1 reads LNHDA; CDR2 reads SQIVND (reference sequence). V was cut by 3 bases and J by 4 bases, with 10 bases left in between. The CDR3 DNA sequence: TGTGCCAGTAGTATTCAGCAGGGTTACGAGCAGTACTTC. It translates to CASSIQQGYEQYF.

This rearrangement joins TRBV5-4 to TRBJ2-3, with TRBD2 matching 11 bases. Per germline, CDR1 SGHNT and CDR2 YYREEE (reference sequence). J gave up 3 bases and V 4 bases, and 4 bases lay outside the gene matches. The CDR3 runs to 15 residues. This CDR3 reads CASSRSGGGTDTQYF. CDR3 nucleotides: TGTGCCAGCAGCCGTAGCGGGGGGGGGACAGATACGCAGTATTTT.

V is TRBV28 and J is TRBJ1-2, with D possibly TRBD1 on 5 matching bases. Germline V gives CDR1 MDHEN, CDR2 SYDVKM. CDR3 length equals 14 residues. Deletions cut 1 base from V and 6 bases from J, with 12 bases between. DNA of the CDR3: TGTGCCAGCAGTTTATTGTCAGGGTTTGATGGCTACACCTTC. It yields the protein CASSLLSGFDGYTF.

V gene TRBV5-4 combines with J gene TRBJ2-1; D is ambiguous. V gave up 0 bases and J gave up 2 bases, with 9 bases separating them. Germline CDR1 and CDR2: SGHNT and YYREEE (reference sequence). CDR3 length equals 15 residues. The CDR3 DNA is TGTGCCAGCAGCTTGGGTCAGGTCGCCTACAATGAGCAGTTCTTC. Translated: CASSLGQVAYNEQFF. The full variable domain, in which reference TRBV5-4 and TRBJ2-1 provide the parts outside the CDR3, is ETGVTQSPTHLIKTRGQQVTLRCSSQSGHNTVSWYQQALGQGPQFIFQYYREEENGRGNFPPRFSGLQFPNYSSELNVNALELDDSALYLCASSLGQVAYNEQFFGPGTRLTVL.

The CDR3 sequence is CASSPLAGGMGTDTQYF. The CDR3 DNA is TGTGCCAGCAGCCCTCTAGCGGGGGGCATGGGTACAGATACGCAGTATTTT. The V and J genes are TRBV4-2 and TRBJ2-3; 11 nucleotides align to TRBD2. The CDR3 is 17 amino acids. Germline-derived CDR1 and CDR2 are LGHNA and YNFKEQ. V lost 4 bases and J lost 3; bases outside the gene matches: 9.

CDR3 sequence reads: CASSVGRGGSFHEQFF. CDR3 DNA: TGTGCCAGCAGCGTAGGGCGGGGGGGCTCTTTCCATGAGCAGTTCTTC. This sequence joins TRBV9 and TRBJ2-1; TRBD2 aligns across 9 bases. This CDR3 has 16 residues. V shed 0 bases, J shed 8 bases, and the junction held 9 bases outside the gene matches. CDR1 and CDR2 (germline): SGDLS, YYNGEE.

The V and J genes are TRBV4-1 and TRBJ1-2; 7 nucleotides match TRBD1. The V segment lost 4 bases and the J segment 8 bases; nucleotides outside the gene matches: 13. Germline V gives CDR1 MGHRA, CDR2 YSYEKL. The CDR3 is made up of 15 amino acids. The CDR3 coding sequence is TGCGCCAGCAGCCCCCTCAGCGGACAGGTTAACGGCTACACCTTC. Translating gives CASSPLSGQVNGYTF.

The gene calls are TRBV6-6 and TRBJ1-4; TRBD1 might be the D (5 bases). Germline CDR1 reads MNHNY; CDR2 reads SVGAGI (reference sequence). CDR3 length: 14 amino acids. Trimming left V 8 bases short and J 8 bases short, with 18 bases between. The CDR3 sequence: CASAGWGRSEKLFF. CDR3 bases: TGTGCCAGCGCAGGATGGGGGAGGAGCGAAAAACTGTTTTTT.

The rearrangement uses TRBV16 and TRBJ2-5; weak D call: TRBD2 (6 bases). The germline V gene has CDR1 KGHSY and CDR2 FQNENV. The CDR3 sequence is 12 residues long. V was shortened by 2 bases and J by 11 bases, with 12 bases between the two germline ends. CDR3 loop: CASSQEEGKQYF. CDR3 coding DNA: TGTGCCAGCAGCCAAGAGGAGGGGAAGCAGTACTTC.